This entry describes one T cell receptor beta chain. This clonotype was seen only a few times. Its recognized antigen is unknown. No qualities accompany the bases; no much larger clone lies one base away. These data belong to a study of blood T cells in healthy people across ages (dated by TCRdb to about 2015). Describing the broader study: In model experiments, template switching captured about one uniquely barcoded TCR beta cDNA molecule for every two T cells. Four age groups were formed from the donors: young (average 16 years), middle-aged (approximately 39), aged (roughly 58) and long-lived (around 82). Age-related changes in TCR beta repertoire diversity were measured in the study by deep sequencing normalized with unique cDNA molecular identifiers. To avoid experimental bias, donors of different ages were randomly spread across the sequencing lanes. Using the same blood draw, the study looked at two additional independent replicas of 1 million unique cDNA reads for two donors, one aged 18 to 30 and the other aged 80 or older. The full study reports these points: Estimates of total diversity from one million sequenced T cells were regarded as lower bounds and underestimates. Observed TCR beta diversity per million T cells fell roughly linearly with age, and a significant reduction was already apparent by age roughly 41. A strong correlation was found between observed TCR beta diversity and the percentage of naive T cells measured by flow cytometry. Compared with the aged group, more naive CD4+ T cells, fewer expanded clones and increased TCR diversity were shown by the long-lived group, suggesting age selection. Because donor CMV infection status was unknown, age-related changes in expanded clonotypes were potentially confounded. Conclusive comparison of naive and antigen-experienced compartments was prevented by the profiling of bulk unsorted PBMCs.

From the cysteine up to the phenylalanine, the CDR3 has a length of 14 residues. Here the CDR3 DNA is all that survives: 42 bases in frame from base 1. V is cut by 0 bases and J by 5 bases, and the space between the germline ends is 10 bases. The germline V gene supplies CDR1 SGHTA and CDR2 FQGTGA. Systemically healthy Caucasian individuals from Russia, 35 to 50 in total and aged roughly 6 to 90 years, were included as donors. Ten milliliters of peripheral blood were collected from each donor into EDTA-treated Vacutainer tubes. Ficoll-Paque density-gradient centrifugation was used to isolate PBMCs, with at least 6 million per sample. Total RNA was extracted from PBMCs with Trizol reagent, with at least 5 micrograms obtained per sample. Naive CD45RAhigh/CD27high T cell percentages were measured by flow cytometry on a PBMC aliquot from every donor. Library preparation employed 5' RACE. TCRdb records Illumina HiSeq 2500 as the sequencer. A second PCR of roughly 7 to 11 cycles was performed with a sample-barcoded 5' primer and a J-beta primer mix. A template-switch 5' adaptor carrying 12 random nucleotides introduced a unique molecular identifier onto each TCR beta cDNA molecule. Each sample yielded at least 2.5 million CDR3-containing paired-end reads. All of the RNA was converted into first-strand cDNA using the Mint cDNA synthesis kit, with a TRBC-specific oligonucleotide serving as the primer. After uracil-DNA glycosylase treatment, a first 18-cycle PCR used universal primers M1SS and BC2_uni_R on all cDNA. Concerning the study's data processing: Each sample was normalized by randomly selecting 1 million high-quality reads, each carrying a distinct molecular identifier. Reads sharing molecular identifiers were discarded rather than binned into consensus sequences. CDR3 identification, clonotype clustering and error correction used MiTCR with a Q25 quality threshold and the strictest error-elimination algorithm. A nonparametric unseen species model with Euler transformation was used to estimate a lower bound on total TCR beta diversity. The public reads were quality trimmed at Q25 with fastp and then assembled into clones with MiXCR by TCRdb, keeping productive beta chains. CDR3 protein duplicates are merged, each entry listing the most common genes and DNA. TCRdb assigned the V and J calls; the authors' analysis was not used. The sample data list 700,000 to 950,000 distinct CDR3 sequences, and approximately 43% of these were observed just once. The ten largest account for approximately 22% of the sample.

The receptor comes from a woman aged 60-70 years in good health. This receptor chain uses TRBV7-3 and TRBJ2-5; the D segment is perhaps TRBD1 or TRBD2, each sharing 5 matched bases. The sample consisted of blood. CDR3 reads: CASSLTPEGETQYF. The nucleotides are TGTGCCAGCAGCTTAACGCCCGAGGGGGAGACCCAGTACTTC.